The 7 T cell receptor beta chains below all came from one sample that was sequenced in a study of blood T cell repertoires in COVID-19. Measured with immunoSEQ multiplex PCR; TCRdb has only the in-frame clones, and not every one. Of approximately 200,000 clones in the sample, over 70% are singletons; the top ten hold about 3.5%. The sample comprised PBMCs or T cells enriched from blood (not recorded which). The receptors come from a woman aged 25 to 45 who had been exposed to COVID-19.

This chain links TRBV7-9 with TRBJ2-7, with 7 bases lining up with TRBD2. V lost 4 bases to trimming and J lost 0 bases; unmatched junction nucleotides: 12. The CDR3 sequence is 17 residues long. CDR1 and CDR2 from the germline V gene are SEHNR and FQNEAQ (reference sequence). The CDR3 bases are TGTGCCAGCAGCTCCTTGGGGGAGGGAAGAAGCTCCTACGAGCAGTACTTC. The encoded protein is CASSSLGEGRSSYEQYF.

The V and J genes are TRBV28 and TRBJ2-7; tentative D call: TRBD2 (6 bases). The V gene's germline CDR1 is MDHEN and CDR2 SYDVKM. This CDR3 contains 12 residues. V lost 8 bases and J lost 3, with 11 bases in between. This CDR3 is CASGRNGYEQYF. The CDR3 DNA follows: TGTGCCAGCGGGAGGAATGGCTACGAGCAGTACTTC.

This chain links TRBV6-5 with TRBJ1-1; D is ambiguous. The CDR3 covers 14 residues. CDR1 is MNHEY, CDR2 SVGAGI, per germline. V shed 2 bases and J shed 3 bases, with 10 bases lying between them. The chain's CDR3 is CASSYVGVYTEAFF. The CDR3 coding sequence is TGTGCCAGCAGTTACGTGGGCGTCTACACTGAAGCTTTCTTT.

This chain connects TRBV28 to TRBJ2-7; D gene uncertain. The CDR3 has 11 residues. V lost 5 bases to trimming and J lost 2 bases, with 4 bases between them. The germline gives CDR1 MDHEN, CDR2 SYDVKM. CDR3 in DNA: TGTGCCAGCAGTCTAGCCTACGAGCAGTACTTC. This encodes CASSLAYEQYF.

This chain links TRBV5-1 with TRBJ2-5, with D hard to call. Per the germline V gene, CDR1 is SGHRS and CDR2 is YFSETQ. The CDR3 is 13 residues long. The germline V and J ends were trimmed by 1 base and 3 bases, with 7 bases remaining between them. CDR3 DNA: TGCGCCAGCAGCTTGAAAAGCAAAGAGACCCAGTACTTC. This sequence encodes CASSLKSKETQYF.

The V and J genes are TRBV28 and TRBJ2-2, with D unresolved. The length of the CDR3 is 14 residues. Trimming pared 4 bases from V and 4 bases from J, leaving 10 bases between. Germline V lookup: CDR1 MDHEN, CDR2 SYDVKM. CDR3 sequence: CASSYWSGTGELFF. The CDR3 DNA reads as TGTGCCAGCAGTTATTGGAGTGGCACCGGGGAGCTGTTTTTT.

The chain couples TRBV7-9 to TRBJ1-2; D might be TRBD1 (5 bases). V lost 1 base and J 5 bases, leaving 11 bases between the germline ends. This CDR3 spans 14 amino acids. Germline V gives CDR1 SEHNR, CDR2 FQNEAQ (reference sequence). CDR3 nucleotides: TGTGCCAGCAGCTTAGTAGGGGTCCGTTATGGCTACACCTTC. Residues: CASSLVGVRYGYTF.